This note documents a single T cell receptor beta chain sequence. The antigen remains unidentified. This sample was included in a study of T cell responses to AZD1222 COVID-19 vaccine. General study points: A reported finding is that nearly half of spike-specific TCRs target unmutated variant regions. Most donors were white British, females outnumbered males, and clonal diversity was possibly underestimated. At 160-218 and 743-854, vaccine-associated CD4 TCRs were dominant, and they spanned spike. Baseline seropositivity characterized only 5 to 7 AZD1222 recipients.

The repertoire was sequenced with immunoSEQ multiplex PCR; TCRdb's copy has only in-frame clones and lacks some. Of some 200,000 clones listed, over 85% are singletons. CDR1 is LGHNA, CDR2 YNFKEQ, per germline. With 0 bases removed from V and 7 bases from J, the gap between germline ends came to 13 bases. The CDR3 covers 15 residues. The input for sequencing was peripheral blood, taken on day 0 of AZD1222 vaccination. The chain combines TRBV4-2 with TRBJ1-5; D remains unclear. The receptor was derived from an adult in good health. In DNA form, the CDR3 reads TGTGCCAGCAGCCAAGAAGGGTGGGATGACCAGCCCCAGCATTTT. Translated, it gives CASSQEGWDDQPQHF.